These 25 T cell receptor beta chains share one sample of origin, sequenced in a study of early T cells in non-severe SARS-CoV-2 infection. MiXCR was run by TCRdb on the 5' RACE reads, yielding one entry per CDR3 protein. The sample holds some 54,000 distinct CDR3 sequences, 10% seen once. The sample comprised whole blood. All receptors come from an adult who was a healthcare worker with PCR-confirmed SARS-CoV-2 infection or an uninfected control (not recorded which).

The CDR3 reads CATSRDLSGGEQYF. The CDR3 nucleotides are TGTGCCACCAGCAGAGATCTCTCGGGAGGGGAGCAGTACTTC. The chain employs TRBV15 and TRBJ2-7; 8 bases align to TRBD2. The CDR3 runs to 14 residues. Germline loops: CDR1 LNHNV, CDR2 YYDKDF (reference sequence). The V and J ends lost 0 bases and 7 bases, in that order; junction bases with no gene match: 5.

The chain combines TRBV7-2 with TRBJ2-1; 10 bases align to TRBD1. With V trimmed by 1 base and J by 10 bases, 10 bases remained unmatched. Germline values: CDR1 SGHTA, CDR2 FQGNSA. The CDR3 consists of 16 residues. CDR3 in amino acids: CASSLVPGQGPSEQFF. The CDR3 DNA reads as TGTGCCAGCAGCTTAGTACCGGGACAGGGGCCTTCGGAGCAGTTCTTC.

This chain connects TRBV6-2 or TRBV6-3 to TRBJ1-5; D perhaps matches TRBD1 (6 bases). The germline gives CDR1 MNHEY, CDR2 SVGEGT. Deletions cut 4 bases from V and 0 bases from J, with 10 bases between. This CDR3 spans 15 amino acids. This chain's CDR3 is CASSWDMYSNQPQHF. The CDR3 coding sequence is TGTGCCAGCAGTTGGGACATGTATAGCAATCAGCCCCAGCATTTT.

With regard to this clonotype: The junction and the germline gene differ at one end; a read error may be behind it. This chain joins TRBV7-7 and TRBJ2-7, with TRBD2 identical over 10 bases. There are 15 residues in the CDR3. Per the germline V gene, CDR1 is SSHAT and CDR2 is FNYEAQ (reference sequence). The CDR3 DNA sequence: TGTGCTAGCAGCTTAGCTAGCGGGAGTGTTTACGAGCAGTACTTC. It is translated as CASSLASGSVYEQYF. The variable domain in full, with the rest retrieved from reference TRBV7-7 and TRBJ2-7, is GAGVSQSPRYKVTKRGQDVTLRCDPISSHATLYWYQQALGQGPEFLTYFNYEAQPDKSGLPSDRFSAERPEGSISTLTIQRTEQRDSAMYRCASSLASGSVYEQYFGPGTRLTVT.

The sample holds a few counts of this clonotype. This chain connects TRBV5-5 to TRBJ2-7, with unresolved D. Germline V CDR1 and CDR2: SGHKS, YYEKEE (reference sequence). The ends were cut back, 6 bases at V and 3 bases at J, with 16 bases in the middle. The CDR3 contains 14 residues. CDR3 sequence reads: CASTPDAFYYEQYF. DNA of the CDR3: TGTGCCAGCACTCCGGACGCCTTTTACTACGAGCAGTACTTC.

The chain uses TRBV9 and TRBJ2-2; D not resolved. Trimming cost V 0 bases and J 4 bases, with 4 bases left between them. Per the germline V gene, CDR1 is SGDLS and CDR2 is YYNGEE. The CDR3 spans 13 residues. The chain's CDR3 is CASSVEGTGELFF. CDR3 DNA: TGTGCCAGCAGCGTAGAGGGCACCGGGGAGCTGTTTTTT.

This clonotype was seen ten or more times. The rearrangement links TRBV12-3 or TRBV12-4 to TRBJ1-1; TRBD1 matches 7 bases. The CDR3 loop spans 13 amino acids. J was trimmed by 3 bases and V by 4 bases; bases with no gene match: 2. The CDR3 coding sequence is TGTGCCAGCAGTTCTACAGGGGACACTGAAGCTTTCTTT. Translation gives CASSSTGDTEAFF.

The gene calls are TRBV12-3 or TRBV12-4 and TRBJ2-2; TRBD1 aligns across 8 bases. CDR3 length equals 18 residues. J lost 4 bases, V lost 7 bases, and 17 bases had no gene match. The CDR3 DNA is TGTGCCAGCAACACACTGGGACGGACAGGGTCGTCCACCGGGGAGCTGTTTTTT. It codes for CASNTLGRTGSSTGELFF.

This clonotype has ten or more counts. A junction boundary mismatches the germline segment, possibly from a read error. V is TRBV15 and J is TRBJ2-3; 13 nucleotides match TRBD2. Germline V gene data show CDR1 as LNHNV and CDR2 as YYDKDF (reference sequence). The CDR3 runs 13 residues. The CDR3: CATSRVTSGRRDF. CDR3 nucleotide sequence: TGTGCCACCAGCAGAGTGACTAGCGGGAGGCGGGATTTT.

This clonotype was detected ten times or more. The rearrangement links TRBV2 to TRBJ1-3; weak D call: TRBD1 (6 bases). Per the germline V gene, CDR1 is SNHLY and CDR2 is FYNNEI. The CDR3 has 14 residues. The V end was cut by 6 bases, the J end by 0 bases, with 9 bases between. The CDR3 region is CASRTDSSGNTIYF. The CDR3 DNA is TGTGCCAGCAGGACGGACAGCTCTGGAAACACCATATATTTT. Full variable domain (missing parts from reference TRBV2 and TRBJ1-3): EPEVTQTPSHQVTQMGQEVILRCVPISNHLYFYWYRQILGQKVEFLVSFYNNEISEKSEIFDDQFSVERPDGSNFTLKIRSTKLEDSAMYFCASRTDSSGNTIYFGEGSWLTVV.

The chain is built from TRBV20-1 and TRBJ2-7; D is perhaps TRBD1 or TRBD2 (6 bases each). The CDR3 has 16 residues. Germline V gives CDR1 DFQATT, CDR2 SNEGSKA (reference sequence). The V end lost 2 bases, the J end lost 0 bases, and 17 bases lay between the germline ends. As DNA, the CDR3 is TGCAGTGCTAGAAAAGTGGAGGGGGGACTCTCCTACGAGCAGTACTTC. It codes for CSARKVEGGLSYEQYF.

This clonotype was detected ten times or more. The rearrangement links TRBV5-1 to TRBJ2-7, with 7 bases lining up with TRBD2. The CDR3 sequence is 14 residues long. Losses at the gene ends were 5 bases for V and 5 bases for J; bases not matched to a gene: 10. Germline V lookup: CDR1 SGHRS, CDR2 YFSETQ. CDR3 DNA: TGCGCCAGCAGACAAGGGAGCGGGACCAACGAGCAGTACTTC. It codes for CASRQGSGTNEQYF.

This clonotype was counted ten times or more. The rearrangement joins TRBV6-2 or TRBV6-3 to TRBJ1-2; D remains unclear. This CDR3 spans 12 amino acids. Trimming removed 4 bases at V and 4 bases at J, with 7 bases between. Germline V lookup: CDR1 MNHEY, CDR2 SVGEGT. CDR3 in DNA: TGTGCCAGCAGTTGGCGTTCCTATGGCTACACCTTC. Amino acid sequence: CASSWRSYGYTF.

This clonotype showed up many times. The CDR3 nucleotides read TGTGCCAGCAGCTTAGACGGGATGGACCAAGAGACCCAGTACTTC. Translation: CASSLDGMDQETQYF. V usage is TRBV7-9 and J usage is TRBJ2-5; maybe TRBD2 (5 bases). Germline V lookup: CDR1 SEHNR, CDR2 FQNEAQ (reference sequence). CDR3 length: 15 amino acids. Deletions cut 1 base from V and 0 bases from J, with 9 bases between.

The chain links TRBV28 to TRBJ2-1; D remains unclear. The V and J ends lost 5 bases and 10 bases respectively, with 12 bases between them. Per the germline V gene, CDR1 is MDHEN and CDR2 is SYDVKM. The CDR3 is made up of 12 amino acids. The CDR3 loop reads CASSEKIIEQFF. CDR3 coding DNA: TGTGCCAGCAGTGAAAAGATTATAGAGCAGTTCTTC.

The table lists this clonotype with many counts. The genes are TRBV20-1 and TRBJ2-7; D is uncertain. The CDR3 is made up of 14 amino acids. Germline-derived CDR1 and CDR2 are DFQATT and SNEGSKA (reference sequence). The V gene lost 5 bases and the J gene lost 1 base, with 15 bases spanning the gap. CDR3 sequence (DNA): TGCAGTGCTGAGCCGGAGCAGCCATCCTACGAGCAGTACTTC. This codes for CSAEPEQPSYEQYF.

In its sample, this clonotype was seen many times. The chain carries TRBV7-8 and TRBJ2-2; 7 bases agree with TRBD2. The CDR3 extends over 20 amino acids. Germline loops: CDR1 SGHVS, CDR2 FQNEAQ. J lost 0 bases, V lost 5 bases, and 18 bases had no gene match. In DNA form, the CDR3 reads TGTGCCAGCAGCCCAAATAGGGGTCTGTTAGGACTAGCGAACACCGGGGAGCTGTTTTTT. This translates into CASSPNRGLLGLANTGELFF.

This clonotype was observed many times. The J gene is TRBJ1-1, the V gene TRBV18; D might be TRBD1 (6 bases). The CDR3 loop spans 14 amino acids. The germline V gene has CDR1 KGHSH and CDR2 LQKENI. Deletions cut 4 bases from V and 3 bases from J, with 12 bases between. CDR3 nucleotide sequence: TGTGCCAGCTCACTACCGGACAGACACACTGAAGCTTTCTTT. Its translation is CASSLPDRHTEAFF.

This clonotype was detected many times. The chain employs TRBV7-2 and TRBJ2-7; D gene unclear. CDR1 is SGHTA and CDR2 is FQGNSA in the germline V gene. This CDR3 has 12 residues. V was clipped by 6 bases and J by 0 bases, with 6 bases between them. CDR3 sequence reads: CASSISSYEQYF. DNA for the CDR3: TGTGCCAGCAGTATAAGCTCCTACGAGCAGTACTTC.

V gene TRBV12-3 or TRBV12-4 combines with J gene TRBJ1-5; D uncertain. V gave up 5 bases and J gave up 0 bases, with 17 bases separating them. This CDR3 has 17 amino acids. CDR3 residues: CASSPNPRSHSNQPQHF. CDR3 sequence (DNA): TGTGCCAGCAGTCCGAATCCCCGAAGTCATAGCAATCAGCCCCAGCATTTT.

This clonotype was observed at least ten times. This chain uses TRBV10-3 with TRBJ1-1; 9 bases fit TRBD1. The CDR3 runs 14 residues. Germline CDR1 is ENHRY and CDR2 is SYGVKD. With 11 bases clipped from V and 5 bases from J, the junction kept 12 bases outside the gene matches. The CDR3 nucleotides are TGTGCCTCCTCACGGACAGGGGAAGGGACTGAAGCTTTCTTT. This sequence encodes CASSRTGEGTEAFF.

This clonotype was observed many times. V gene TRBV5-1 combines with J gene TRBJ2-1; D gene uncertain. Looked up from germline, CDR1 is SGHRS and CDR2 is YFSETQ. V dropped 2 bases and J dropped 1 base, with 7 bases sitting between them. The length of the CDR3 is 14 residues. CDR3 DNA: TGCGCCAGCAGCTTAGACGCTTCCTACAATGAGCAGTTCTTC. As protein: CASSLDASYNEQFF.

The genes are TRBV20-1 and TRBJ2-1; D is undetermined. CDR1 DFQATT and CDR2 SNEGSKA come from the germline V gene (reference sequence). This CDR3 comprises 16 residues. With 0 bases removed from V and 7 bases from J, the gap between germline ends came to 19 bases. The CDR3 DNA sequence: TGCAGTGCTAGAGATCGTGTTAGGTTCTTGGGAAATGAGCAGTTCTTC. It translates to CSARDRVRFLGNEQFF.

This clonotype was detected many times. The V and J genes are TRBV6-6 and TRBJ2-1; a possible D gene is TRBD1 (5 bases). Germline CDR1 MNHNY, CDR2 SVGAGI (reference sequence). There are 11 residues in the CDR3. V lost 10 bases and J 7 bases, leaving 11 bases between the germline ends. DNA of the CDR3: TGTGCCATCTTAAAGGGGAATGAGCAGTTCTTC. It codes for CAILKGNEQFF.

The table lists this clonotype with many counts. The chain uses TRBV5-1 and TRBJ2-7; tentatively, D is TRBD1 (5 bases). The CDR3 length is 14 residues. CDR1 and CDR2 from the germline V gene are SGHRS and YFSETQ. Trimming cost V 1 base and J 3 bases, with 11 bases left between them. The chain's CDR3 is CASSLTGGIYEQYF. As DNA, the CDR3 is TGCGCCAGCAGCTTGACAGGTGGCATCTACGAGCAGTACTTC.